These 15 T cell receptor beta chains were sequenced from one sample in a study of T cells in Graves' hyperthyroidism and ophthalmopathy. Amplification of TCR beta CDR3 regions used RNA as the template. First-round RT-PCR of the TCR CDR3 relied on the HTBI primer set. From the multiplex PCR reads, TCRdb called clonotypes with MiXCR, one entry per CDR3 protein. The sample shows some 570,000 distinct CDR3 sequences, roughly 18% of them seen only once. Sequencing was done on a sample of blood. These receptors were collected from a woman under 30 with Graves' ophthalmopathy.

This chain joins TRBV20-1 and TRBJ1-2; TRBD1 might be the D (5 bases). The CDR3 covers 14 residues. Between the trimmed V and J ends, which lost 0 bases and 5 bases, there was a span of 13 bases. The germline V gene encodes CDR1 DFQATT and CDR2 SNEGSKA (reference sequence). Here the CDR3 DNA reads TGCAGTGCTAGAGAACCGGACGGGACGTATGGCTACACCTTC. Translation: CSAREPDGTYGYTF.

The V call is TRBV6-1, the J call TRBJ2-2; D call uncertain. With 5 bases removed from V and 6 bases from J, the gap between germline ends came to 22 bases. This CDR3 comprises 17 residues. CDR1 MNHNS and CDR2 SASEGT come from the germline V gene. The CDR3 sequence: CASSSPRTKNISGELFF. CDR3 nucleotide sequence: TGTGCCAGCAGTTCCCCGAGGACCAAAAACATATCCGGGGAGCTGTTTTTT.

Ten or more counts support this clonotype. The V call is TRBV30, the J call TRBJ1-4, with 12 nucleotides matching TRBD1. V lost 5 bases, J lost 5 bases, and 12 bases stayed unmatched. The germline CDR1 and CDR2 sequences are GTSNPN and SVGIG (reference sequence). This CDR3 region has 17 residues. CDR3 DNA sequence: TGTGCCTGGGACCCCGGGACAGGGGGCTTCGGGAATGAAAAACTGTTTTTT. This codes for CAWDPGTGGFGNEKLFF. Combining the CDR3 with reference TRBV30 and TRBJ1-4 gives the whole variable domain SQTIHQWPATLVQPVGSPLSLECTVEGTSNPNLYWYRQAAGRGLQLLFYSVGIGQISSEVPQNLSASRPQDRQFILSSKKLLLSDSGFYLCAWDPGTGGFGNEKLFFGSGTQLSVL.

In its sample, this clonotype was seen a few times. The chain uses TRBV19 and TRBJ1-5, with D unclear. V lost 3 bases and J lost 2, with 8 bases in between. The CDR3 runs 14 residues. Germline values: CDR1 LNHDA, CDR2 SQIVND (reference sequence). The CDR3 spells CASSISSGNQPQHF. The CDR3 nucleotides read TGTGCCAGTAGTATTTCCTCGGGCAATCAGCCCCAGCATTTT.

This clonotype was counted ten times or more. The CDR3 spells CASAVQVGGANTGELFF. For the CDR3, the DNA is TGTGCCAGCGCTGTACAGGTGGGGGGGGCGAACACCGGGGAGCTGTTTTTT. The chain employs TRBV27 and TRBJ2-2, with 7 nucleotides matching TRBD2. CDR1 MNHEY and CDR2 SMNVEV come from the germline V gene (reference sequence). The CDR3 is 17 residues long. Trimming at V came to 8 bases and at J to 0 bases, leaving 12 bases not matched to a gene.

This clonotype was observed a handful of times. CDR3 in amino acids: CASSYSQALNEKLFF. CDR3 in DNA: TGTGCCAGCAGTTACTCGCAGGCCCTTAATGAAAAACTGTTTTTT. V gene TRBV6-6 combines with J gene TRBJ1-4; no reliable D call. Germline assignment: CDR1 MNHNY and CDR2 SVGAGI (reference sequence). This CDR3 is built from 15 residues. V dropped 0 bases and J dropped 4 bases, with 9 bases sitting between them.

This chain joins TRBV14 and TRBJ1-2; D is undetermined. The CDR3 is 14 residues long. Germline V gene data show CDR1 as SGHDN and CDR2 as FVKESK. The ends were cut back, 2 bases at V and 2 bases at J, with 9 bases in the middle. The CDR3 DNA is TGTGCCAGCAGCCAAAATATTCTCAACTATGGCTACACCTTC. Protein sequence: CASSQNILNYGYTF. The whole variable domain, filled in from reference TRBV14 and TRBJ1-2, reads EAGVTQFPSHSVIEKGQTVTLRCDPISGHDNLYWYRRVMGKEIKFLLHFVKESKQDESGMPNNRFLAERTGGTYSTLKVQPAELEDSGVYFCASSQNILNYGYTFGSGTRLTVV.

The chain joins TRBV5-4 to TRBJ1-1; no reliable D call. The length of the CDR3 is 15 residues. The V end lost 5 bases, the J end lost 0 bases, and 14 bases lay between the germline ends. Germline V CDR1 and CDR2: SGHNT, YYREEE (reference sequence). The CDR3 nucleotides are TGTGCCAGCAGTGCAAGGGCCACTGTGAACACTGAAGCTTTCTTT. It encodes CASSARATVNTEAFF. Combining the CDR3 with reference TRBV5-4 and TRBJ1-1 gives the whole variable domain ETGVTQSPTHLIKTRGQQVTLRCSSQSGHNTVSWYQQALGQGPQFIFQYYREEENGRGNFPPRFSGLQFPNYSSELNVNALELDDSALYLCASSARATVNTEAFFGQGTRLTVV.

This clonotype was detected a few times. The rearrangement links TRBV9 to TRBJ2-3; TRBD2 agrees at 8 bases. The V gene end was trimmed by 2 bases and the J gene end by 2 bases; junction bases not matched to a gene: 7. CDR1 and CDR2 (germline): SGDLS, YYNGEE. The CDR3 loop spans 16 amino acids. The CDR3 DNA is TGTGCCAGCAGCGTCAGCGGGGGTATTACCACAGATACGCAGTATTTT. It codes for CASSVSGGITTDTQYF.

The gene calls are TRBV27 and TRBJ2-7; TRBD2 aligns across 8 bases. The V segment lost 6 bases and the J segment 7 bases; nucleotides outside the gene matches: 11. The CDR3 length is 14 residues. In germline, CDR1 is MNHEY, CDR2 SMNVEV (reference sequence). The DNA of the CDR3 is TGTGCCAGCAGAGCGGTTTACGGGGGGGTTGAGCAGTACTTC. Amino acid sequence: CASRAVYGGVEQYF.

This clonotype has at least ten counts. This chain uses TRBV20-1 with TRBJ2-1; 7 bases match TRBD1. This CDR3 is 17 amino acids long. The J segment lost 2 bases and the V segment lost 0 bases, leaving 10 bases of the junction unmatched. Germline-derived CDR1 and CDR2 are DFQATT and SNEGSKA (reference sequence). The CDR3 region has the DNA TGCAGTGCTAGAGATGAGGGGGCCCCGTGGACCTACAATGAGCAGTTCTTC. It specifies CSARDEGAPWTYNEQFF.

This clonotype was counted a few times. The CDR3 protein is CASSQEDYADTQYF. CDR3 DNA: TGCGCCAGCAGCCAAGAAGACTATGCAGATACGCAGTATTTT. V gene TRBV4-1 combines with J gene TRBJ2-3; D might be TRBD2 (5 bases). The V end was cut by 0 bases, the J end by 4 bases, with 8 bases between. Germline values: CDR1 MGHRA, CDR2 YSYEKL. The length of the CDR3 is 14 residues.

V and J are TRBV29-1 and TRBJ1-5, with D perhaps TRBD1 (5 bases). The germline V gene has CDR1 SQVTM and CDR2 ANQGSEA. The CDR3 is made up of 13 amino acids. Trimming removed 2 bases at V and 6 bases at J, with 11 bases between. CDR3: CSVETGVGQPQHF. The CDR3 coding sequence is TGCAGCGTTGAAACGGGGGTTGGTCAGCCCCAGCATTTT.

This clonotype was counted at least ten times. At one end the junction does not follow the germline gene, possibly because of a read error. The chain carries TRBV7-3 and TRBJ2-3, with 7 bases fitting TRBD2. The germline V gene encodes CDR1 SGHTA and CDR2 FQGTGA. The CDR3 has 14 amino acids. CDR3 in amino acids: CASSLTSGTDTQYF. The CDR3, as DNA: TGTGCCAGCAGTTTAACTAGCGGCACAGATACGCAGTATTTT. The full variable domain, its missing parts supplied by reference TRBV7-3 and TRBJ2-3, is GAGVSQTPSNKVTEKGKYVELRCDPISGHTALYWYRQSLGQGPEFLIYFQGTGAADDSGLPNDRFFAVRPEGSVSTLKIQRTERGDSAVYLCASSLTSGTDTQYFGPGTRLTVL.

There are many counts of this clonotype. The chain is built from TRBV27 and TRBJ2-1, with 12 bases matching TRBD2. The CDR3 is 15 residues long. Germline V gene lookup returns CDR1 MNHEY and CDR2 SMNVEV (reference sequence). V shed 4 bases and J 7 bases; nucleotides not matched to a gene: 5. CDR3 region: CASSSWTSGINEQFF. In nucleotides, the CDR3 is TGTGCCAGCAGTTCCTGGACTAGCGGGATAAATGAGCAGTTCTTC.